This TCR beta chain was recorded in a study of blood T cell repertoires in COVID-19. The overall study: The study drew acute and convalescent COVID-19 samples from the United States, Italy and Spain. PBMCs, B-cell-depleted T cells, or T cells were the source of the cDNA or gDNA that made up the material.

Authors' methods: The assay estimated nucleated cells by amplifying reference gene primers. TCRdb keeps only in-frame clones here, not all; method: immunoSEQ multiplex PCR. V and J calls and clone size are those listed in that table; D and trimming were worked out from the DNA. The data hold about 190,000 clones, with 84% observed a single time. Germline V lookup: CDR1 SGHAT, CDR2 FQNNGV. V dropped 1 base and J dropped 8 bases, with 11 bases sitting between them. The CDR3 sequence is 13 residues long. The receptor's source is a woman in her sixties or seventies with active or convalescent COVID-19. The V and J genes are TRBV11-2 and TRBJ1-2, with D uncertain. Input material: peripheral blood. In DNA form, the CDR3 reads TGTGCCAGCAGCTTAGGTCGGGGTTGGGGCTACACCTTC. Its protein product is CASSLGRGWGYTF.